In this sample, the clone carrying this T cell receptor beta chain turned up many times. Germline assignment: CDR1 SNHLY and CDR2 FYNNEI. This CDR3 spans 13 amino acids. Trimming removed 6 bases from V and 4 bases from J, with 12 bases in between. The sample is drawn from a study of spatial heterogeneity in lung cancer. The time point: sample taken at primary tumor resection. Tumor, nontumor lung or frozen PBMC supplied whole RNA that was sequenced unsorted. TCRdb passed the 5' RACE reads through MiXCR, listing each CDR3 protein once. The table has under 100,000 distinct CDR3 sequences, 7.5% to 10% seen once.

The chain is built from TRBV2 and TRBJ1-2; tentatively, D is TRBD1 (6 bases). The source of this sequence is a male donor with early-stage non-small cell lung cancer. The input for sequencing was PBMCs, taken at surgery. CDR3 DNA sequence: TGTGCCAGCAGCCTCGGACAGTCCTATGGCTACACCTTC. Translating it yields CASSLGQSYGYTF.